Shown below are 29 T cell receptor beta chains from a single sample sequenced in a study of post-analysis software for immune sequencing data. Overall study results and limits: Comparison of patients with controls showed 4 to 6 TRBV segments more frequent in patients, TRBV5-6, TRBV5-1 and TRBV20-1 among them.

These receptors have no known antigen. Prepared libraries of TCR beta cDNA carried unique molecular identifiers. MiXCR was run by TCRdb on the PCR reads, yielding one entry per CDR3 protein. The sample lists roughly 570,000 distinct CDR3 sequences, approximately 34% occurring once. The sequenced sample consisted of blood. These receptors came from a girl under 18 with multiple sclerosis.

The sample holds a few counts of this clonotype. The chain links TRBV6-6 to TRBJ1-1; D is uncertain. Germline V gene data show CDR1 as MNHNY and CDR2 as SVGAGI (reference sequence). The V end was cut by 7 bases, the J end by 1 base, with 10 bases between. CDR3 length equals 13 residues. CDR3 in amino acids: CASINRRNTEAFF. The DNA for the CDR3 is TGTGCCAGCATAAACCGCAGGAACACTGAAGCTTTCTTT.

The chain has TRBV12-3 or TRBV12-4 and TRBJ1-1; D is ambiguous. The CDR3 is made up of 16 amino acids. V lost 6 bases and J lost 5, with 22 bases in between. As DNA, the CDR3 is TGTGCCAGCAGCCTAGGGCCGCAGGAGGGATGGACTGAAGCTTTCTTT. Protein sequence: CASSLGPQEGWTEAFF.

The chain's CDR3 is CASSLATGANYGYTF. The DNA for the CDR3 is TGTGCCAGCAGCTTAGCGACAGGAGCTAACTATGGCTACACCTTC. This chain links TRBV7-8 with TRBJ1-2; possibly TRBD1 for D (6 bases). The CDR3 consists of 15 residues. Germline-derived CDR1 and CDR2 are SGHVS and FQNEAQ. V lost 0 bases to trimming and J lost 0 bases, with 8 bases between them.

The chain has TRBV12-3 or TRBV12-4 and TRBJ2-5; TRBD2 might be the D (5 bases). Between the trimmed V and J ends, which lost 6 bases and 6 bases, there was a span of 17 bases. The CDR3 is 14 amino acids. The CDR3 is CASSQTAGIQTQYF. In DNA, the CDR3 is TGTGCCAGCAGCCAGACGGCGGGTATACAGACCCAGTACTTC.

This chain joins TRBV12-3 or TRBV12-4 and TRBJ2-1; possible D gene TRBD1, 6 bases. There are 15 residues in the CDR3. Trimming removed 3 bases from V and 8 bases from J, with 17 bases in between. CDR3 protein: CASSFRPGVGDEQFF. The CDR3 DNA follows: TGTGCCAGCAGTTTCCGGCCAGGGGTAGGCGATGAGCAGTTCTTC.

This clonotype was detected a few times. The chain joins TRBV5-5 to TRBJ1-5, with D tentatively TRBD1 (6 bases). CDR1 is SGHKS and CDR2 is YYEKEE in the germline V gene (reference sequence). V was shortened by 4 bases and J by 5 bases, with 13 bases between the two germline ends. The CDR3 sequence is 14 residues long. CDR3 in amino acids: CASSRQVEDQPQHF. CDR3 in DNA: TGTGCCAGCAGCCGACAGGTTGAGGATCAGCCCCAGCATTTT.

This chain connects TRBV14 to TRBJ2-5, with 8 nucleotides matching TRBD1. The J call may be incorrect, as the DNA end agrees better with TRBJ2-1. The CDR3 spans 15 residues. CDR1 is SGHDN, CDR2 FVKESK, per germline. In DNA, the CDR3 is TGTGCCAGCAGCCTTCGACAGGGGACCCAAGAGACCCAGTTCTTC. This gives the protein CASSLRQGTQETQFF.

About this clonotype itself: This may stem from a read error, because a much larger clone lies one nucleotide away. V and J are TRBV13 and TRBJ2-7; the D is unclear. The CDR3 sequence is 14 residues long. Germline loops: CDR1 PRHDT, CDR2 FYEKMQ (reference sequence). This CDR3 is CASSLGFSSYERYF. For the CDR3, the DNA is TGTGCCAGCAGCTTGGGGTTTAGCTCCTACGAGCGGTACTTC.

In this sample, this clonotype turned up a few times. The chain carries TRBV12-3 or TRBV12-4 and TRBJ1-6; D is unclear. V lost 3 bases to trimming and J lost 9 bases, with 15 bases between them. There are 15 residues in the CDR3. The CDR3 loop is CASSLMDGNSSPLHF. CDR3 nucleotide sequence: TGTGCCAGCAGTTTGATGGACGGGAATAGTTCACCCCTCCACTTT.

This chain connects TRBV11-2 to TRBJ2-2; tentatively, D is TRBD1 (6 bases). The length of the CDR3 is 13 residues. V was cut by 2 bases and J by 8 bases, with 9 bases left in between. Germline values: CDR1 SGHAT, CDR2 FQNNGV. The CDR3 region has the DNA TGTGCCAGCAGCTTAATCGACAGGGGGGAGCTGTTTTTT. Translated, it gives CASSLIDRGELFF. Based on the CDR3 plus reference TRBV11-2 and TRBJ2-2, the full variable domain is EAGVAQSPRYKIIEKRQSVAFWCNPISGHATLYWYQQILGQGPKLLIQFQNNGVVDDSQLPKDRFSAERLKGVDSTLKIQPAKLEDSAVYLCASSLIDRGELFFGEGSRLTVL.

This clonotype was recorded a few times. The gene calls are TRBV14 and TRBJ2-7; weak D call: TRBD1 (5 bases). V lost 4 bases, J lost 5 bases, and 18 bases lay in between. CDR1 is SGHDN, CDR2 FVKESK, per germline. The CDR3 sequence is 15 residues long. CDR3 amino acids: CASSPRISNRNEQYF. CDR3 in DNA: TGTGCCAGCAGCCCACGAATATCCAACAGGAACGAGCAGTACTTC.

This chain connects TRBV19 to TRBJ2-4; the match to TRBD2 covers 11 bases. The trim removed 3 bases at V and 7 bases at J, leaving 2 bases unmatched. The CDR3 runs 14 residues. Germline values: CDR1 LNHDA, CDR2 SQIVND (reference sequence). The CDR3 coding sequence is TGTGCCAGTAGTATTAGCGGGGGGGCCAACATTCAGTACTTC. Protein product: CASSISGGANIQYF.

This clonotype was found a few times. The rearrangement links TRBV24-1 to TRBJ2-7; TRBD1 matches 9 bases. The CDR3 consists of 13 residues. CDR1 is KGHDR and CDR2 is SFDVKD in the germline V gene. V was pared by 3 bases and J by 5 bases, with 1 base of the junction left unmatched. The CDR3 sequence is CATSDGTGNEQYF. The CDR3 bases are TGTGCCACCAGTGATGGGACAGGGAACGAGCAGTACTTC.

This clonotype was counted between two and nine times. CDR3 DNA sequence: TGTGCCATCAGTGCGGGACTAGCGGGGGGCCAAGAGACCCAGTACTTC. This codes for CAISAGLAGGQETQYF. The chain couples TRBV10-3 to TRBJ2-5; 15 bases are a match to TRBD2. With V trimmed by 4 bases and J by 1 base, 1 base remained unmatched. This CDR3 has 16 residues. Germline V gene lookup returns CDR1 ENHRY and CDR2 SYGVKD.

There are a few counts of this clonotype. The CDR3 DNA reads as TGCAGTGCAAAAGACGGGACAGGACGATACGAGCAGTACTTC. This gives the protein CSAKDGTGRYEQYF. V usage is TRBV20-1 and J usage is TRBJ2-7; 8 positions agree with TRBD1. The CDR3 runs to 14 residues. After removal of 6 bases from V and 4 bases from J, the junction contained 11 bases not matched to a gene. Per the germline V gene, CDR1 is DFQATT and CDR2 is SNEGSKA (reference sequence).

This clonotype turned up a few times. The genes are TRBV7-6 and TRBJ2-1; D unclear. CDR3 length equals 17 residues. Germline V gene lookup returns CDR1 SGHVS and CDR2 FNYEAQ. V was shortened by 5 bases and J by 0 bases, with 17 bases between the two germline ends. CDR3 in amino acids: CASSASLFPSSYNEQFF. CDR3 DNA sequence: TGTGCCAGCAGCGCGTCCCTCTTTCCCTCCTCCTACAATGAGCAGTTCTTC.

This clonotype occurred a few times. The chain uses TRBV15 and TRBJ2-1, with 11 bases identical to TRBD1. V lost 5 bases to trimming and J lost 15 bases; unmatched junction nucleotides: 6. The CDR3 runs to 12 residues. Germline V gene lookup returns CDR1 LNHNV and CDR2 YYDKDF (reference sequence). The CDR3 sequence: CATSVDRGLLFF. CDR3 in DNA: TGTGCCACCAGCGTGGACAGGGGGCTTCTGTTCTTC.

This clonotype showed up just a few times. V and J are TRBV29-1 and TRBJ1-1; D gene uncertain. CDR3 size: 15 residues. Germline CDR1 and CDR2: SQVTM and ANQGSEA. Trimming removed 7 bases at V and 0 bases at J, with 18 bases between. The CDR3 reads CSADQYRVLNTEAFF. DNA for the CDR3: TGCAGCGCTGACCAATACCGGGTCCTGAACACTGAAGCTTTCTTT. Full variable domain (missing parts from reference TRBV29-1 and TRBJ1-1): SAVISQKPSRDICQRGTSLTIQCQVDSQVTMMFWYRQQPGQSLTLIATANQGSEATYESGFVIDKFPISRPNLTFSTLTVSNMSPEDSSIYLCSADQYRVLNTEAFFGQGTRLTVV.

The chain links TRBV20-1 to TRBJ2-2; 13 bases line up with TRBD2. CDR3 length: 14 amino acids. The V gene's germline CDR1 is DFQATT and CDR2 SNEGSKA (reference sequence). V lost 4 bases to trimming and J lost 5 bases; unmatched junction nucleotides: 1. The chain's CDR3 is CSATGLAGTGELFF. Here the CDR3 DNA reads TGCAGTGCTACGGGACTAGCGGGGACCGGGGAGCTGTTTTTT.

The chain employs TRBV13 and TRBJ1-1; D is undetermined. CDR3 length equals 13 residues. Looked up from germline, CDR1 is PRHDT and CDR2 is FYEKMQ (reference sequence). V was clipped by 3 bases and J by 1 base, with 6 bases between them. CDR3 in DNA: TGTGCCAGCAGCTTTGACAAGAACACTGAAGCTTTCTTT. It specifies CASSFDKNTEAFF. The full variable domain, in which reference TRBV13 and TRBJ1-1 provide the parts outside the CDR3, is AAGVIQSPRHLIKEKRETATLKCYPIPRHDTVYWYQQGPGQDPQFLISFYEKMQSDKGSIPDRFSAQQFSDYHSELNMSSLELGDSALYFCASSFDKNTEAFFGQGTRLTVV.

The gene calls are TRBV11-2 and TRBJ2-7; D possibly uses TRBD1 or TRBD2 (5 bases each). V was trimmed by 5 bases and J by 0 bases, leaving 32 bases between them. Germline loops: CDR1 SGHAT, CDR2 FQNNGV. The CDR3 runs to 21 residues. CDR3: CASSPLKRGRFGVQSSYEQYF. The CDR3 DNA follows: TGTGCCAGCAGCCCCTTAAAGAGGGGTCGTTTTGGGGTCCAAAGCTCCTACGAGCAGTACTTC.

This rearrangement joins TRBV20-1 to TRBJ2-5; 9 bases align to TRBD1. The ends lost 5 bases at V and 1 base at J; junction bases unmatched: 8. The CDR3 totals 15 residues. The germline gives CDR1 DFQATT, CDR2 SNEGSKA (reference sequence). CDR3 amino acids: CSASGTGNIQETQYF. The CDR3 DNA sequence: TGCAGTGCTTCCGGGACAGGGAATATCCAAGAGACCCAGTACTTC.

This clonotype was seen only a few times. The chain couples TRBV6-1 to TRBJ2-1; the match to TRBD2 covers 16 bases. With V trimmed by 6 bases and J by 2 bases, 10 bases remained unmatched. CDR3 length: 19 residues. Germline V gene data show CDR1 as MNHNS and CDR2 as SASEGT. The CDR3 nucleotides are TGTGCCAGCAGCCCCGGGACTAGCGGGGGGGCAGGGCCCTACAATGAGCAGTTCTTC. This encodes CASSPGTSGGAGPYNEQFF.

The chain uses TRBV6-4 and TRBJ2-1; no reliable D call. V lost 0 bases, J lost 12 bases, and 12 bases lay in between. CDR3 length equals 13 residues. The germline V gene has CDR1 MRHNA and CDR2 SNTAGT. CDR3 protein: CASSDSRTDGQFF. DNA of the CDR3: TGTGCCAGCAGTGACTCCAGGACGGATGGGCAGTTCTTC.

This clonotype has only a few counts. The J gene is TRBJ2-5, the V gene TRBV14; perhaps D is TRBD1 or TRBD2 (5 bases each). V shed 0 bases and J shed 5 bases, with 10 bases lying between them. The CDR3 is made up of 14 amino acids. Germline V gene sequence: CDR1 SGHDN, CDR2 FVKESK. In nucleotides, the CDR3 is TGTGCCAGCAGCCAAGAGGGACCTCGGGAGACCCAGTACTTC. Protein product: CASSQEGPRETQYF. The whole variable domain, filled in from reference TRBV14 and TRBJ2-5, reads EAGVTQFPSHSVIEKGQTVTLRCDPISGHDNLYWYRRVMGKEIKFLLHFVKESKQDESGMPNNRFLAERTGGTYSTLKVQPAELEDSGVYFCASSQEGPRETQYFGPGTRLLVL.

The table lists this clonotype with a few counts. The rearrangement links TRBV5-1 to TRBJ1-2, with D unresolved. The CDR3 sequence is 15 residues long. CDR1 is SGHRS and CDR2 is YFSETQ in the germline V gene. The V end lost 4 bases, the J end lost 6 bases, and 19 bases lay between the germline ends. CDR3 region: CASSLGPFSPDGYTF. CDR3 sequence (DNA): TGCGCCAGCAGCCTTGGTCCTTTTAGCCCGGATGGCTACACCTTC.

This clonotype was seen a single time. In DNA, the CDR3 is TGTGCCAGCAGCCAAGAGAGGATGACCAAAAACATTCAGTACTTC. Translation gives CASSQERMTKNIQYF. The genes are TRBV4-2 and TRBJ2-4; no reliable D call. The V and J ends lost 0 bases and 2 bases respectively, with 8 bases between them. The CDR3 runs 15 residues. Looked up from germline, CDR1 is LGHNA and CDR2 is YNFKEQ.

This clonotype was seen only a few times. The chain is built from TRBV4-1 and TRBJ2-5; D unresolved. Germline values: CDR1 MGHRA, CDR2 YSYEKL. The length of the CDR3 is 14 residues. Trimming shortened V by 1 base and J by 2 bases, and 8 bases separated the two germline ends. DNA of the CDR3: TGCGCCAGCAGCCAAGGTAACAGACAAGAGACCCAGTACTTC. It specifies CASSQGNRQETQYF.

J is TRBJ1-1 and V is TRBV4-2; possible D gene TRBD1, 6 bases. Germline V gene lookup returns CDR1 LGHNA and CDR2 YNFKEQ. The V gene lost 0 bases and the J gene lost 7 bases, with 18 bases spanning the gap. This CDR3 is built from 16 residues. In nucleotides, the CDR3 is TGTGCCAGCAGCCAAGAAGAGGGGGTGTGGAGCGGTGAAGCTTTCTTT. Translation gives CASSQEEGVWSGEAFF.